This T cell receptor beta chain stems from a study of PD-L1 blockade in urothelial cancer. At the level of the study: Each participant's history included 0 to 3 prior chemotherapy regimens.

The CDR3 totals 16 residues. The germline gives CDR1 LNHNV, CDR2 YYDKDF (reference sequence). Trimming cost V 0 bases and J 1 base, with 9 bases left between them. The time point is: peripheral blood 6 weeks after treatment start. The number of samples from each patient was between 1 and 8, taken pretreatment and on-treatment. Synthetic TCR analog templates were spiked into each PCR. Some clones are missing from TCRdb's copy, which holds only in-frame ones; the method was immunoSEQ multiplex PCR. The sample yields 60,000 to 80,000 clones, 88% seen once. This TCR was sampled from a man aged 55 to 70 with urothelial cancer. The starting material was PBMCs, obtained around atezolizumab (anti-PD-L1) treatment. V usage is TRBV15 and J usage is TRBJ2-2; the D gene is possibly TRBD2 (5 bases). The CDR3 here is CATSREPSRNTGELFF. The CDR3 nucleotides read TGTGCCACCAGCAGAGAGCCTAGCAGGAACACCGGGGAGCTGTTTTTT.